This passage covers 31 T cell receptor beta chains from one sample sequenced in a study of T cells in Graves' hyperthyroidism and ophthalmopathy. The source material, RNA transcripts, was used to amplify TCR beta CDR3 regions. The HTBI primer set was used in a first-round RT-PCR of the TCR CDR3. TCRdb used MiXCR to reprocess the multiplex PCR reads, holding one entry per CDR3 protein. The data hold 300,000 to 350,000 distinct CDR3 sequences, with 16% observed a single time. Sample: blood. These receptors were collected from a young man with Graves' hyperthyroidism.

This clonotype occurred a few times. The V and J genes are TRBV29-1 and TRBJ2-3; TRBD2 matches 7 bases. V shed 3 bases, J shed 2 bases, and the junction held 8 bases outside the gene matches. Germline V gene sequence: CDR1 SQVTM, CDR2 ANQGSEA. The CDR3 is made up of 15 amino acids. CDR3 region: CSVEGGLGVTDTQYF. CDR3 nucleotides: TGCAGCGTTGAGGGGGGGTTGGGGGTCACAGATACGCAGTATTTT.

This clonotype came up a few times. This chain links TRBV14 with TRBJ2-4; 7 bases map to TRBD1. V was clipped by 1 base and J by 8 bases; unmatched bases: 5. CDR3 size: 14 residues. CDR1 is SGHDN, CDR2 FVKESK, per germline. The CDR3 DNA sequence: TGTGCCAGCAGCCAAGCGCAGGGGGTGCACATTCAGTACTTC. Residues: CASSQAQGVHIQYF.

This clonotype occurred many times. V usage is TRBV11-2 and J usage is TRBJ2-5, with a possible D match to TRBD2 (6 bases). The ends were cut back, 1 base at V and 4 bases at J, with 10 bases in the middle. Per germline, CDR1 SGHAT and CDR2 FQNNGV. This CDR3 is 14 amino acids long. CDR3 nucleotide sequence: TGTGCCAGCAGCTTAGCTAGCGCCCCAGAGACCCAGTACTTC. As protein: CASSLASAPETQYF.

Details on this clonotype: One end of the junction fails to match germline, which may point to a read error. The chain uses TRBV9 and TRBJ2-1; D unresolved. This CDR3 comprises 15 residues. The germline V gene encodes CDR1 SGDLS and CDR2 YYNGEE. DNA of the CDR3: TGTGCCAGCAGCGTAGCCGGCCACTCCAACAATGAGCAGTGCTTC. It codes for CASSVAGHSNNEQCF.

This clonotype was picked up many times. This rearrangement joins TRBV30 to TRBJ1-1; TRBD1 matches 12 bases. The CDR3 totals 12 residues. Germline trimming cut 7 bases from V and 11 bases from J; bases unmatched to any gene: 8. Per the germline V gene, CDR1 is GTSNPN and CDR2 is SVGIG (reference sequence). DNA of the CDR3: TGTGCCTTTTCCGGGACAGGGGGCTATGCTTTCTTT. This encodes CAFSGTGGYAFF. Full variable domain (rest looked up from reference TRBV30 and TRBJ1-1): SQTIHQWPATLVQPVGSPLSLECTVEGTSNPNLYWYRQAAGRGLQLLFYSVGIGQISSEVPQNLSASRPQDRQFILSSKKLLLSDSGFYLCAFSGTGGYAFFGQGTRLTVV.

In this sample, this clonotype turned up a few times. The chain links TRBV30 to TRBJ1-1; D gene uncertain. There are 11 residues in the CDR3. Trimming took off 0 bases at V and 5 bases at J, with 4 bases between the two ends. Germline lookup yields CDR1 GTSNPN and CDR2 SVGIG (reference sequence). The CDR3 DNA reads TGTGCCTGGAGTGTACAGACTGAAGCTTTCTTT. Residues: CAWSVQTEAFF. The full variable domain, in which reference TRBV30 and TRBJ1-1 provide the parts outside the CDR3, is SQTIHQWPATLVQPVGSPLSLECTVEGTSNPNLYWYRQAAGRGLQLLFYSVGIGQISSEVPQNLSASRPQDRQFILSSKKLLLSDSGFYLCAWSVQTEAFFGQGTRLTVV.

Notes on this clonotype: A read error may explain this, as a much larger clone is one base away. This chain joins TRBV2 and TRBJ2-6; D is unresolved. The CDR3 is 16 residues long. Germline assignment: CDR1 SNHLY and CDR2 FYNNEI. The CDR3 nucleotides are TGTGCCCTCAAATCGTTGGAGTCTGGGCAGGCCAACGCCCTGACTTTC. It codes for CALKSLESGQANALTF.

This chain joins TRBV2 and TRBJ2-1, with 10 bases aligning to TRBD2. The trim removed 6 bases at V and 5 bases at J, leaving 19 bases unmatched. The V gene's germline CDR1 is SNHLY and CDR2 FYNNEI. CDR3 length: 19 amino acids. CDR3 DNA: TGTGCCAGCAGCTTTCTAGCGGGAGAAGATTTGGGCCGGGACAATGAGCAGTTCTTC. It specifies CASSFLAGEDLGRDNEQFF. The entire variable domain, with the rest obtained from reference TRBV2 and TRBJ2-1, is as follows: EPEVTQTPSHQVTQMGQEVILRCVPISNHLYFYWYRQILGQKVEFLVSFYNNEISEKSEIFDDQFSVERPDGSNFTLKIRSTKLEDSAMYFCASSFLAGEDLGRDNEQFFGPGTRLTVL.

The chain uses TRBV11-2 and TRBJ1-2; D gene uncertain. Trimming stripped 3 bases from V and 0 bases from J, with 5 bases between. The CDR3 has 13 residues. Germline V gene lookup returns CDR1 SGHAT and CDR2 FQNNGV. CDR3 protein: CASSFNANYGYTF. As DNA, the CDR3 is TGTGCCAGCAGCTTTAACGCTAACTATGGCTACACCTTC.

This clonotype was seen ten or more times. The chain carries TRBV3-1 and TRBJ2-1, with 7 bases lining up with TRBD1. V dropped 5 bases and J dropped 2; count of bases not matched to a gene: 6. The germline V gene has CDR1 LGHDT and CDR2 YNNKEL (reference sequence). The CDR3 sequence is 15 residues long. The CDR3 DNA is TGTGCCAGCAGCAACCAGGGACAGACCTACAATGAGCAGTTCTTC. This encodes CASSNQGQTYNEQFF.

This chain uses TRBV4-1 with TRBJ2-1, with TRBD2 matching over 9 bases. This CDR3 comprises 18 residues. CDR1 and CDR2 (germline): MGHRA, YSYEKL. J was trimmed by 7 bases and V by 0 bases; bases with no gene match: 13. The CDR3 DNA sequence: TGCGCCAGCAGCCAAGATATGATATCAAGCGGGAGGAGGAATGAGCAGTTCTTC. It translates to CASSQDMISSGRRNEQFF.

This clonotype was observed at least ten times. This rearrangement joins TRBV20-1 to TRBJ2-6; D not resolved. The V end was cut by 6 bases, the J end by 2 bases, with 11 bases between. Germline lookup yields CDR1 DFQATT and CDR2 SNEGSKA (reference sequence). This CDR3 region has 14 residues. In DNA, the CDR3 is TGCAGTGCCCGAGATGGGCCTGGGGCCAACGTCCTGACTTTC. Translation: CSARDGPGANVLTF.

As regards this clonotype: With a much larger clone just one base away, this may be a read error. The V call is TRBV11-2, the J call TRBJ2-7, with D possibly being TRBD1 (6 bases). In germline, CDR1 is SGHAT, CDR2 FQNNGV. The CDR3 runs to 16 residues. V lost 4 bases, J lost 1 base, and 17 bases lay in between. The CDR3, as DNA: TGTGCCAGCAGCTATGACAGGCCACAACTTTCCTACGAGCAGTACTTC. This gives the protein CASSYDRPQLSYEQYF.

DNA of the CDR3: TGTGCCAGCAGCTTCGTAGCGGGTGCAGGTGAGCAGTTCTTC. Translation gives CASSFVAGAGEQFF. This chain joins TRBV7-3 and TRBJ2-1; TRBD2 aligns across 7 bases. J lost 9 bases, V lost 3 bases, and 8 bases had no gene match. Germline V gene data show CDR1 as SGHTA and CDR2 as FQGTGA. The CDR3 has 14 amino acids.

This clonotype appeared many times. The gene calls are TRBV20-1 and TRBJ2-1; D is unclear. The CDR3 totals 15 residues. Germline V gives CDR1 DFQATT, CDR2 SNEGSKA (reference sequence). The germline V and J ends were trimmed by 0 bases and 0 bases, with 9 bases remaining between them. CDR3 in amino acids: CSARDPEVSYNEQFF. Written as DNA, the CDR3 is TGCAGTGCTAGAGATCCTGAGGTCTCCTACAATGAGCAGTTCTTC.

As concerns this clonotype: A much larger clone sits a single nucleotide away, making a read error possible. The chain couples TRBV7-9 to TRBJ2-1; 8 nucleotides align to TRBD1. The DNA end is more similar to TRBJ2-7, so the J call may be wrong. CDR3 size: 15 residues. In germline, CDR1 is SEHNR, CDR2 FQNEAQ (reference sequence). CDR3 residues: CASSLLTGANNEQYF. The CDR3 nucleotides are TGTGCCAGCAGCTTGCTGACAGGGGCCAACAATGAGCAGTACTTC.

As for this clonotype: A much larger clone is a single base away; this may be a read error. The chain combines TRBV6-1 with TRBJ2-7; possibly TRBD1 or TRBD2 for D (5 bases each). The ends were cut back, 8 bases at V and 0 bases at J, with 17 bases in the middle. CDR1 is MNHNS and CDR2 is SASEGT in the germline V gene. There are 15 residues in the CDR3. The chain's CDR3 is CASGGRRQSSYEQYF. As DNA, the CDR3 is TGTGCCAGCGGGGGAAGGCGACAGTCCTCCTACGAGCAGTACTTC.

In its sample, this clonotype was seen many times. The chain joins TRBV11-2 to TRBJ1-5; D is possibly TRBD1 (5 bases). Germline values: CDR1 SGHAT, CDR2 FQNNGV. The V end lost 5 bases, the J end lost 8 bases, and 13 bases lay between the germline ends. CDR3 size: 13 residues. The CDR3, as DNA: TGTGCCAGCAGCCAGGGCACAGTGGAGCCCCAGCATTTT. Its protein product is CASSQGTVEPQHF.

The chain joins TRBV19 to TRBJ2-1, with 11 positions matching TRBD2. From germline, CDR1 is LNHDA and CDR2 SQIVND (reference sequence). CDR3 length: 14 amino acids. Trimming at V came to 6 bases and at J to 8 bases, leaving 6 bases not matched to a gene. CDR3 amino acids: CASRGVAGGDEQFF. In nucleotides, the CDR3 is TGTGCCAGTAGAGGGGTAGCGGGAGGGGATGAGCAGTTCTTC.

This clonotype occurred many times. This chain links TRBV6-1 with TRBJ2-1, with 7 bases that match TRBD2. From germline, CDR1 is MNHNS and CDR2 SASEGT. The J segment lost 3 bases and the V segment lost 7 bases, leaving 9 bases of the junction unmatched. This CDR3 spans 15 amino acids. CDR3 sequence reads: CASTNSAGDYNEQFF. The CDR3 region has the DNA TGTGCCAGCACCAATAGTGCGGGAGACTACAATGAGCAGTTCTTC.

This clonotype was detected many times. The chain has TRBV12-3 or TRBV12-4 and TRBJ2-5; no definite D call. The CDR3 runs 18 residues. Trimming pared 3 bases from V and 2 bases from J, leaving 22 bases between. The CDR3, as DNA: TGTGCCAGCAGTTTCTGGGGAAAGGGCTCAGGAGAACAAGAGACCCAGTACTTC. Translated: CASSFWGKGSGEQETQYF.

This clonotype was recorded a few times. This chain joins TRBV14 and TRBJ2-7; 12 nucleotides align to TRBD1. Unmatched junction bases numbered 13, after V lost 4 bases and J lost 6 bases. CDR3 length: 17 amino acids. CDR1 and CDR2 from the germline V gene are SGHDN and FVKESK. The CDR3 spells CASSRLRPGTGGREQYF. CDR3 DNA: TGTGCCAGCAGCCGCCTCCGTCCCGGGACAGGGGGCCGCGAGCAGTACTTC.

The genes are TRBV7-9 and TRBJ2-5; 7 bases are shared with TRBD1. CDR1 and CDR2 from the germline V gene are SEHNR and FQNEAQ (reference sequence). The ends lost 2 bases at V and 4 bases at J; junction bases unmatched: 4. This CDR3 spans 14 amino acids. In DNA form, the CDR3 reads TGTGCCAGCAGCTTATCGACAGGGTCAGAGACCCAGTACTTC. Amino acids: CASSLSTGSETQYF.

This clonotype was seen a handful of times. The rearrangement joins TRBV2 to TRBJ2-2; D not certain. CDR3 length equals 14 residues. The germline V and J ends were trimmed by 6 bases and 1 base, with 9 bases remaining between them. Germline values: CDR1 SNHLY, CDR2 FYNNEI. DNA for the CDR3: TGTGCCAGCAGGGCAGGACGGAACACCGGGGAGCTGTTTTTT. It encodes CASRAGRNTGELFF.

The V and J genes are TRBV4-1 and TRBJ2-5; D is uncertain. The J call may not be correct, given that the DNA end is closer to TRBJ2-1. From germline, CDR1 is MGHRA and CDR2 YSYEKL. This CDR3 comprises 14 residues. The CDR3 is CASSPWATQETQFF. CDR3 DNA: TGCGCCAGCAGCCCATGGGCGACACAAGAGACCCAGTTCTTC.

This clonotype came up a few times. The V gene is TRBV7-9, the J gene TRBJ2-6; D might be TRBD1 (5 bases). This CDR3 contains 14 residues. Germline V gene lookup returns CDR1 SEHNR and CDR2 FQNEAQ (reference sequence). V was cut by 5 bases and J by 7 bases, with 12 bases left in between. CDR3 sequence (DNA): TGTGCCAGCAGCCCTCCCCAGGGAGCCAACGTCCTGACTTTC. It translates to CASSPPQGANVLTF.

This clonotype was counted ten times or more. As DNA, the CDR3 is TGTGCCATCAGTCACCTTCGATCGGCAGATACGCAGTATTTT. Translated: CAISHLRSADTQYF. The chain is built from TRBV10-3 and TRBJ2-3; D call uncertain. Between the trimmed V and J ends, which lost 5 bases and 4 bases, there was a span of 13 bases. Germline-derived CDR1 and CDR2 are ENHRY and SYGVKD. There are 14 residues in the CDR3.

This clonotype was seen a handful of times. The chain links TRBV5-4 to TRBJ2-7; 8 bases are shared with TRBD1. The CDR3 totals 14 residues. Losses at the gene ends were 8 bases for V and 6 bases for J; bases not matched to a gene: 13. Germline V gives CDR1 SGHNT, CDR2 YYREEE (reference sequence). As DNA, the CDR3 is TGTGCCAGTCGGGGCGCGGGGACAGGTGGCGAGCAGTACTTC. Protein product: CASRGAGTGGEQYF.

In its sample, this clonotype was seen a few times. J is TRBJ2-2 and V is TRBV10-1, with D perhaps matching TRBD2 (5 bases). The germline V and J ends were trimmed by 5 bases and 7 bases, with 11 bases remaining between them. Germline V gene sequence: CDR1 WNHNN, CDR2 SYGVQD (reference sequence). This CDR3 has 13 residues. CDR3 loop: CASSWTEDGELFF. The CDR3 bases are TGCGCCAGCAGTTGGACTGAGGACGGGGAGCTGTTTTTT.

This chain links TRBV6-1 with TRBJ2-2; 10 nucleotides align to TRBD1. CDR1 and CDR2 (germline): MNHNS, SASEGT. The CDR3 has 16 amino acids. Unmatched junction bases numbered 8, after V lost 5 bases and J lost 5 bases. The CDR3 sequence is CASSPGRDRGTGELFF. For the CDR3, the DNA is TGTGCCAGCAGTCCTGGCCGGGACAGGGGAACCGGGGAGCTGTTTTTT.

This clonotype was seen repeatedly, ten times or more. The chain uses TRBV3-1 and TRBJ1-1; D remains unclear. The V end was cut by 4 bases, the J end by 5 bases, with 14 bases between. The CDR3 is 14 residues long. Germline CDR1 is LGHDT and CDR2 is YNNKEL (reference sequence). For the CDR3, the DNA is TGTGCCAGCAGCCTAAGTCTGTTGGGGACTGAAGCTTTCTTT. Protein: CASSLSLLGTEAFF. Variable domain in full (rest from reference TRBV3-1 and TRBJ1-1): DTAVSQTPKYLVTQMGNDKSIKCEQNLGHDTMYWYKQDSKKFLKIMFSYNNKELIINETVPNRFSPKSPDKAHLNLHINSLELGDSAVYFCASSLSLLGTEAFFGQGTRLTVV.